This note documents a single T cell receptor (beta chain) sequence. Its antigen is still unknown. Given a much more abundant clone one base away, this may be a read error. This specimen belongs to a study of CD8 T cells in ankylosing spondylitis. Points from the study as a whole: Made up of fewer than 10 highly homologous variants, a TCR beta motif appeared characteristic of ankylosing spondylitis blood.

MiXCR was run by TCRdb on the 5' RACE reads, yielding one entry per CDR3 protein. The data hold roughly 130,000 distinct CDR3 sequences, with 9.3% observed a single time. This CDR3 contains 17 residues. The germline V gene encodes CDR1 MDHEN and CDR2 SYDVKM. The chain recombines TRBV28 with TRBJ2-6; TRBD1 might be the D (5 bases). The sample comprised blood, either unsorted or a sorted T cell fraction (not recorded which). The TCR sequence derives from a male donor with ankylosing spondylitis or in good health (not recorded which). Written as DNA, the CDR3 is TGTGCCAGCAGAACTACGGACACCAACTCTGGGGCCAACGGCCTGACTTTC. Protein sequence: CASRTTDTNSGANGLTF.